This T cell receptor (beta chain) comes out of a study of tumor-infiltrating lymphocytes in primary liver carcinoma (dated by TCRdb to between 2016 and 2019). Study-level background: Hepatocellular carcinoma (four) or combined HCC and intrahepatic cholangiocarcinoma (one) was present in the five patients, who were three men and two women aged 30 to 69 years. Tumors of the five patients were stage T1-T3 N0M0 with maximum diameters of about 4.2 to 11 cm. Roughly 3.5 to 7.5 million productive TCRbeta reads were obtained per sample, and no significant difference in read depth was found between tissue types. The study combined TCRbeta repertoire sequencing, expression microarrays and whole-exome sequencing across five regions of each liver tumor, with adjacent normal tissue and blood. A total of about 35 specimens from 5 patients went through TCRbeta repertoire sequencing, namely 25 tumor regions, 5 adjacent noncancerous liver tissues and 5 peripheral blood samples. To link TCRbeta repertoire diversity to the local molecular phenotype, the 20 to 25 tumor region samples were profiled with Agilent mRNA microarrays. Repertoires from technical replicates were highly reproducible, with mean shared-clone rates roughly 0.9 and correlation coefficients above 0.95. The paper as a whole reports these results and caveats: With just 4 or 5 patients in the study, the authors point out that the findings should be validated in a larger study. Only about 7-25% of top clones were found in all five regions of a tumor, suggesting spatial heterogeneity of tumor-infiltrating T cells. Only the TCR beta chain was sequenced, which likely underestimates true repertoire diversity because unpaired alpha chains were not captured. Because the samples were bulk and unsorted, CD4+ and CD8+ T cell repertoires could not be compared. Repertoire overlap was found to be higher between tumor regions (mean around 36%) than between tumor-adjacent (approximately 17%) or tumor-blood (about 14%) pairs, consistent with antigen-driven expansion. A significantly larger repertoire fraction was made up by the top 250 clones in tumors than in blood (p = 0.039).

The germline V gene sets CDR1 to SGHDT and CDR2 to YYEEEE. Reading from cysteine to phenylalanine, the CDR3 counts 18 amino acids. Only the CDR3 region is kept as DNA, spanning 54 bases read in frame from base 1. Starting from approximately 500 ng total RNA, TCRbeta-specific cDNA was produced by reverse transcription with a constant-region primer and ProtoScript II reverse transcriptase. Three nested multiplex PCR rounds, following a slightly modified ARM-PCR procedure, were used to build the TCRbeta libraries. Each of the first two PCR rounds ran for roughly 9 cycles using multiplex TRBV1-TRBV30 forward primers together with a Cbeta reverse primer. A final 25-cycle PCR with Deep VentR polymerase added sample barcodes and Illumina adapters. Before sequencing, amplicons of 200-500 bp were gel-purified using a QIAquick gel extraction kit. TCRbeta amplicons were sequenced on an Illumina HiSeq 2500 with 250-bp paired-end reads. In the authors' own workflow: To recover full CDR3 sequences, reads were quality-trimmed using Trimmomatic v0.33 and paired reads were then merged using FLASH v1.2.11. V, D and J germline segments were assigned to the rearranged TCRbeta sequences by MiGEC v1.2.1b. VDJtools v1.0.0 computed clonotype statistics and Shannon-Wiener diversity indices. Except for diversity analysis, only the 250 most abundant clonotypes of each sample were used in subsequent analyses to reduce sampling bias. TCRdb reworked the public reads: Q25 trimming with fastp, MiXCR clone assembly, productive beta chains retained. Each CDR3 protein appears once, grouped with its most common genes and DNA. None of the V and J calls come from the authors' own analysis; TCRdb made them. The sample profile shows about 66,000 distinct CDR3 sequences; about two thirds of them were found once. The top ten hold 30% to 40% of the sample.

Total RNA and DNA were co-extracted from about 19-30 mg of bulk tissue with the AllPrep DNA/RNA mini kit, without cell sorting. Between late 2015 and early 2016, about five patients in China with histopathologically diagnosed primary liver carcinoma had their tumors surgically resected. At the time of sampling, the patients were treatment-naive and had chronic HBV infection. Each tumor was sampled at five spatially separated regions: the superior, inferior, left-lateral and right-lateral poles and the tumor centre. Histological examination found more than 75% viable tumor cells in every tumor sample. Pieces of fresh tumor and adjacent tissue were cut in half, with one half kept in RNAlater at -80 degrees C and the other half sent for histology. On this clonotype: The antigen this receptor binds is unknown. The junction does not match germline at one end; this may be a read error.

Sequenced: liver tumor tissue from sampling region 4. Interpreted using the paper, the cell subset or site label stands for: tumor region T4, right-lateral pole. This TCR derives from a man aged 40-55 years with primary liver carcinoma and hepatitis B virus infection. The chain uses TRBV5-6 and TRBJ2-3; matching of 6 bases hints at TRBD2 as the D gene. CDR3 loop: CVSGLLGYSGILTDTQYF. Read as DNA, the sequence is TGTGTCAGCGGCTTGTTAGGATATAGCGGAATATTGACAGATACGCAGTATTTT. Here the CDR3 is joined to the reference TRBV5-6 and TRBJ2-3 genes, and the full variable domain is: DAGVTQSPTHLIKTRGQQVTLRCSPKSGHDTVSWYQQALGQGPQFIFQYYEEEERQRGNFPDRFSGHQFPNYSSELNVNALLLGDSALYLCVSGLLGYSGILTDTQYFGPGTRLTVL.